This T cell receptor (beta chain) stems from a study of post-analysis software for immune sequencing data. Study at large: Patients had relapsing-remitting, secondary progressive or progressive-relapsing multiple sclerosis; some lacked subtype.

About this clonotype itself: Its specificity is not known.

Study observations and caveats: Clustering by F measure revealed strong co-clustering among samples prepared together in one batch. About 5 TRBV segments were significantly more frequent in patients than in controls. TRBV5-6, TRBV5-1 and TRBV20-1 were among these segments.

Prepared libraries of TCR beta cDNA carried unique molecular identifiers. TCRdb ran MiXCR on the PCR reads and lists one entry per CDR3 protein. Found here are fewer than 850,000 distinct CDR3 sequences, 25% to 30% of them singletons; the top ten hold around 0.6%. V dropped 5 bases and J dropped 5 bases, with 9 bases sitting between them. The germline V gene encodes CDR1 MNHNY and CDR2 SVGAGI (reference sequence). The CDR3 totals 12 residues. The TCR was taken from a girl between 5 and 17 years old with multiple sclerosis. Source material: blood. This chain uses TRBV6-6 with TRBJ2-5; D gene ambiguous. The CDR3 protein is CASSPTLETQYF. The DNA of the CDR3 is TGTGCCAGCAGTCCAACATTGGAGACCCAGTACTTC.